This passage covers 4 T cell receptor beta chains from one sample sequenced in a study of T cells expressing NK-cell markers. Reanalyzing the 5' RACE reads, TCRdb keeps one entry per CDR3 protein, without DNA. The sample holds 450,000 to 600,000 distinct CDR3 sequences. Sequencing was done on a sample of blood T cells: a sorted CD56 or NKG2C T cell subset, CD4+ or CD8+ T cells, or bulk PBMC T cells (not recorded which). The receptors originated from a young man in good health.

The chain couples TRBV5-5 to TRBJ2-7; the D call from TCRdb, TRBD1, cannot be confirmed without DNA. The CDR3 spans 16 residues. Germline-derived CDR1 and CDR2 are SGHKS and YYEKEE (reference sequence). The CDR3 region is CASSLLELSRETEQYF.

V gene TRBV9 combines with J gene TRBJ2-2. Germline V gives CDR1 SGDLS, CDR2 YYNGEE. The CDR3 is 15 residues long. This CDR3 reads CASSVKGTATGELFF.

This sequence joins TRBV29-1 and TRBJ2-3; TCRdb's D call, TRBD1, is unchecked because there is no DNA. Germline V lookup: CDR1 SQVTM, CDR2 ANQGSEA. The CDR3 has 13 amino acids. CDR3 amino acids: CSATQGAEDTQYF.

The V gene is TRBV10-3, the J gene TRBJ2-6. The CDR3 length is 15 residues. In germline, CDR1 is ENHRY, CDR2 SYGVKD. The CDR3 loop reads CAITAQPSGANVLTF.